What follows is one T cell receptor beta chain and its context. Its antigen is unknown. This sample stems from a study of shared clonotypes between healthy human individuals. Overall study findings and caveats: Non-shared clonotypes had lower generation probabilities than clonotypes shared by all four sorted-subset donors. Generally, estimated richness proved larger in naive subsets than it did in memory subsets. Naive CD4 clonotype sharing across several donors was about 5%.

It was CD45RO-negative cells, positively selected for CCR7, that made up naive CD8 cells, with terminally differentiated effector memory CD45RA+ cells excluded. V was shortened by 6 bases and J by 5 bases, with 14 bases between the two germline ends. The CDR3 consists of 13 residues. CDR1 SGDLS and CDR2 YYNGEE come from the germline V gene. Per the authors' pipeline: Filtering differed for immunoSEQ, which gave only junction sequences without quality scores. The repertoire was sequenced with immunoSEQ multiplex PCR; TCRdb's copy has only in-frame clones and lacks some. V and J calls and clone size are given by that table; D and trimming were obtained from the DNA. The sample lists about 2 million clones, roughly 95% occurring once.

The chain uses TRBV9 and TRBJ1-1; tentative D call: TRBD1 (5 bases). Sequencing was done on a sample of naive CD8+ T cells sorted from blood. This TCR came from a young man in good health. The CDR3 nucleotides read TGTGCCAGCACAGAATGGGAGGGGACTGAAGCTTTCTTT. It yields the protein CASTEWEGTEAFF.